The T cell receptor (beta chain) described here comes from a study of cytomegalovirus exposure and HLA in healthy donors. It was with 60 Vbeta and 13 Jbeta primers that the PCR ran. Here immunoSEQ multiplex PCR was the method, and the copy in TCRdb shows in-frame clones only, minus some. The sample records approximately 100,000 clones, around 80% being singletons. The V and J ends lost 5 bases and 7 bases, in that order; junction bases with no gene match: 7. The CDR3 contains 16 residues. The germline CDR1 and CDR2 sequences are SEHNR and FQNEAQ (reference sequence). This TCR derives from a female donor in good health and CMV-seropositive. The J gene is TRBJ2-1, the V gene TRBV7-9; 14 bases match TRBD2. The specimen was PBMCs. CDR3 region: CASSTGTSGRGNEQFF. The CDR3 nucleotides are TGTGCCAGCAGCACCGGGACTAGCGGGAGAGGTAATGAGCAGTTCTTC. The entire variable domain, with the rest obtained from reference TRBV7-9 and TRBJ2-1, is as follows: DTGVSQNPRHKITKRGQNVTFRCDPISEHNRLYWYRQTLGQGPEFLTYFQNEAQLEKSRLLSDRFSAERPKGSFSTLEIQRTEQGDSAMYLCASSTGTSGRGNEQFFGPGTRLTVL.